This TCR beta chain is drawn from a study of neurological immune-mediated disorders. The authors produced cDNA by 5'RACE using 10-nucleotide random UMIs. In each sequencing run, over 170 million TCR-beta sequences were generated from 15-18 subjects. TCRdb re-derived calls from the 5' RACE reads in MiXCR, one entry per CDR3 protein. The sample has 50,000 or so distinct CDR3 sequences, 20% to 30% seen once. This clonotype appeared many times. Sequenced material: PBMCs. The receptor was isolated from a woman in her sixties or seventies in good health.

CDR3 loop: CASSLAAGGGFYNEQFF. The CDR3 DNA reads as TGTGCCAGCAGCTTAGCGGCTGGGGGGGGCTTTTACAATGAGCAGTTCTTC. This chain links TRBV7-9 with TRBJ2-1; D might be TRBD2 (7 bases). Between the trimmed V and J ends, which lost 0 bases and 4 bases, there was a span of 16 bases. Germline V lookup: CDR1 SEHNR, CDR2 FQNEAQ (reference sequence). The CDR3 has 17 residues.